These 28 T cell receptor beta chains came from one sample sequenced in a study of PD-1 blockade in classical Hodgkin lymphoma. Produced via immunoSEQ multiplex PCR; TCRdb's table is partial and in-frame only. The sample consists of tens of thousands of clones, roughly 80% of them appearing once. Time point here: cycle 4 day 1 (C4D1), after around six weeks of nivolumab. All the patients suffered relapse after autologous stem cell transplantation, and brentuximab vedotin exposure differed. The study purified CD4+ T cells from thawed PBMCs using magnetic negative selection. This sample comprised CD4+ T cells from blood, obtained before the fourth cycle of nivolumab. The source is a human donor with classical Hodgkin lymphoma.

CDR3 nucleotide sequence: TGTGCCAGCAGTCCCACAGGGGGGGGTAACTACGAGCAGTACTTC. It yields the protein CASSPTGGGNYEQYF. The chain couples TRBV6-5 to TRBJ2-7; tentatively, D is TRBD1 (8 bases). The CDR3 totals 15 residues. The germline gives CDR1 MNHEY, CDR2 SVGAGI. Trimming took 5 bases from V and 3 from J, leaving 17 bases between them.

The rearrangement links TRBV5-1 to TRBJ1-4, with D possibly being TRBD1 (5 bases). Germline V CDR1 and CDR2: SGHRS, YFSETQ. Trimming took off 0 bases at V and 4 bases at J, with 7 bases between the two ends. CDR3 length equals 14 residues. CDR3 coding DNA: TGCGCCAGCAGCTTGGCAGGGAGTAATGAAAAACTGTTTTTT. It yields the protein CASSLAGSNEKLFF.

CDR3 residues: CASSQDSGTFRNEQFF. In DNA, the CDR3 is TGCGCCAGCAGCCAAGACTCGGGCACCTTTCGGAATGAGCAGTTCTTC. The rearrangement links TRBV4-3 to TRBJ2-1; no clear D. The CDR3 extends over 16 amino acids. Trimming took 0 bases from V and 7 from J, leaving 16 bases between them. From germline, CDR1 is LGHNA and CDR2 YSLEER.

The chain uses TRBV6-5 and TRBJ1-1; TRBD1 aligns across 8 bases. This CDR3 region has 15 residues. Germline V CDR1 and CDR2: MNHEY, SVGAGI. Germline trimming cut 4 bases from V and 4 bases from J; bases unmatched to any gene: 8. This CDR3 is CASSSQGQGGTEAFF. The CDR3 nucleotides are TGTGCCAGCAGTTCTCAAGGACAGGGAGGCACTGAAGCTTTCTTT.

CDR3 bases: TGTGCCTCCAGGGGGCACGATAATTCACCCCTCCACTTT. It codes for CASRGHDNSPLHF. V is TRBV6-6 and J is TRBJ1-6; 8 bases agree with TRBD1. V lost 11 bases and J lost 5; bases outside the gene matches: 5. The CDR3 runs 13 residues. The germline V gene has CDR1 MNHNY and CDR2 SVGAGI (reference sequence).

The chain links TRBV10-3 to TRBJ2-7; D tentatively reads TRBD1 or TRBD2 (5 bases each). The length of the CDR3 is 13 residues. Trimming cost V 4 bases and J 2 bases, with 9 bases left between them. Looked up from germline, CDR1 is ENHRY and CDR2 is SYGVKD. CDR3 in DNA: TGTGCCATCAGTGGGGGGAGCCCCTACGAGCAGTACTTC. Its protein is CAISGGSPYEQYF.

This clone came up once. The chain employs TRBV4-3 and TRBJ2-3; TRBD2 agrees at 9 bases. The germline V gene encodes CDR1 LGHNA and CDR2 YSLEER. The CDR3 is 15 residues long. With V trimmed by 3 bases and J by 5 bases, 6 bases remained unmatched. The CDR3 sequence is CASSQAGGAGDTQYF. As DNA, the CDR3 is TGCGCCAGCAGCCAGGCGGGGGGGGCCGGAGATACGCAGTATTTT.

Only a few counts were recorded for this clone. V gene TRBV28 combines with J gene TRBJ1-6; D is unresolved. CDR1 and CDR2 (germline): MDHEN, SYDVKM. Trimming shortened V by 8 bases and J by 7 bases, and 12 bases separated the two germline ends. The CDR3 is made up of 13 amino acids. CDR3 in DNA: TGTGCCAGCGTGAGGTCGGGGAATTCACCCCTCCACTTT. It translates to CASVRSGNSPLHF.

Concerning this clone: This sample also contains other DNA sequences that code for the same CDR3. The chain's CDR3 is CASSLSTNYGYTF. DNA for the CDR3: TGCGCCAGCAGCTTGTCGACTAACTATGGCTACACCTTC. This chain connects TRBV5-1 to TRBJ1-2, with unresolved D. Trimming stripped 1 base from V and 0 bases from J, with 4 bases between. Looked up from germline, CDR1 is SGHRS and CDR2 is YFSETQ. The CDR3 runs 13 residues.

This clone was detected only a few times. The chain has TRBV19 and TRBJ2-5, with 13 bases aligning to TRBD2. V dropped 6 bases and J dropped 7; count of bases not matched to a gene: 5. The CDR3 contains 14 residues. Germline CDR1 reads LNHDA; CDR2 reads SQIVND (reference sequence). CDR3 nucleotide sequence: TGTGCCAGTAGAGGGACTAGCGGGGCAGGGACCCAGTACTTC. Translation gives CASRGTSGAGTQYF.

A single count supports this clone. J is TRBJ2-1 and V is TRBV18; 9 bases are a match to TRBD1. Germline loops: CDR1 KGHSH, CDR2 LQKENI. The length of the CDR3 is 17 residues. The ends lost 3 bases at V and 7 bases at J; junction bases unmatched: 13. Written as DNA, the CDR3 is TGTGCCAGCTCACCTAGGCCGGGACAGGGTTTTCTGAATGAGCAGTTCTTC. Protein sequence: CASSPRPGQGFLNEQFF. The variable domain in full, completed from reference TRBV18 and TRBJ2-1, reads NAGVMQNPRHLVRRRGQEARLRCSPMKGHSHVYWYRQLPEEGLKFMVYLQKENIIDESGMPKERFSAEFPKEGPSILRIQQVVRGDSAAYFCASSPRPGQGFLNEQFFGPGTRLTVL.

The chain recombines TRBV11-3 with TRBJ1-5; perhaps TRBD1 as D (6 bases). The CDR3 is made up of 14 amino acids. V was clipped by 3 bases and J by 2 bases, with 8 bases between them. The germline CDR1 and CDR2 sequences are SGHNT and YENEEA. The CDR3 DNA is TGTGCCAGCAGCTTTCCAGGGGGCAATCAGCCCCAGCATTTT. Residues: CASSFPGGNQPQHF. Looking up the rest from reference TRBV11-3 and TRBJ1-5 gives the full variable domain: EAGVVQSPRYKIIEKKQPVAFWCNPISGHNTLYWYLQNLGQGPELLIRYENEEAVDDSQLPKDRFSAERLKGVDSTLKIQPAELGDSAVYLCASSFPGGNQPQHFGDGTRLSIL.

The rearrangement uses TRBV2 and TRBJ2-7; perhaps TRBD1 as D (6 bases). The CDR3 has 13 amino acids. Germline V gene lookup returns CDR1 SNHLY and CDR2 FYNNEI. V was clipped by 1 base and J by 3 bases, with 7 bases between them. The CDR3 reads CASSEEGVYEQYF. CDR3 nucleotide sequence: TGTGCCAGCAGTGAAGAGGGGGTCTACGAGCAGTACTTC.

This chain joins TRBV28 and TRBJ1-3, with D unclear. Germline-derived CDR1 and CDR2 are MDHEN and SYDVKM. The length of the CDR3 is 13 residues. Trimming pared 6 bases from V and 2 bases from J, leaving 8 bases between. The CDR3 sequence: CASRRVAGNTIYF. CDR3 bases: TGTGCCAGCAGGAGGGTGGCTGGAAACACCATATATTTT.

The chain recombines TRBV6-4 with TRBJ2-3; D is possibly TRBD1 (6 bases). The CDR3 sequence is 14 residues long. The germline CDR1 and CDR2 sequences are MRHNA and SNTAGT. Trimming took 1 base from V and 6 from J, leaving 11 bases between them. The CDR3 sequence is CASSDWAGADTQYF. The CDR3 DNA reads TGTGCCAGCAGTGACTGGGCAGGGGCCGATACGCAGTATTTT.

In this sample, this clone turned up a few times. V is TRBV6-1 and J is TRBJ1-2; D is uncertain. Germline V lookup: CDR1 MNHNS, CDR2 SASEGT. The CDR3 runs 11 residues. Trimming took 7 bases from V and 11 from J, leaving 14 bases between them. CDR3 bases: TGTGCCAGCAACCCGGACCTAGATTACACCTTC. As protein: CASNPDLDYTF.

The rearrangement joins TRBV4-3 to TRBJ2-6, with unresolved D. The CDR3 length is 15 residues. V lost 2 bases and J lost 4, with 9 bases in between. CDR1 is LGHNA, CDR2 YSLEER, per germline. This chain's CDR3 is CASSQIQPGANVLTF. The CDR3 bases are TGCGCCAGCAGCCAAATCCAACCCGGGGCCAACGTCCTGACTTTC.

This clone was counted between two and nine times. V and J are TRBV30 and TRBJ1-1, with D possibly matching TRBD1 (6 bases). The CDR3 contains 11 residues. CDR1 is GTSNPN and CDR2 is SVGIG in the germline V gene (reference sequence). Trimming stripped 5 bases from V and 4 bases from J, with 8 bases between. CDR3 region: CAWEGGTEAFF. The DNA for the CDR3 is TGTGCCTGGGAGGGGGGCACTGAAGCTTTCTTT.

This clone was seen only a few times. J is TRBJ2-7 and V is TRBV6-5; maybe TRBD2 (5 bases). V shed 6 bases and J shed 6 bases, with 18 bases lying between them. This CDR3 is built from 14 residues. Germline CDR1 and CDR2: MNHEY and SVGAGI. The CDR3 DNA reads TGTGCCAGCAGCCCCCTAGGAGGACCTGCCGAGCAGTACTTC. It encodes CASSPLGGPAEQYF.

This chain connects TRBV28 to TRBJ1-1; perhaps TRBD1 as D (5 bases). V lost 8 bases and J 9 bases, leaving 19 bases between the germline ends. Germline V gene sequence: CDR1 MDHEN, CDR2 SYDVKM. The CDR3 covers 13 residues. This CDR3 reads CASHLWGAGQAFF. The CDR3 nucleotides are TGTGCCAGCCATCTCTGGGGTGCAGGGCAAGCTTTCTTT.

J is TRBJ2-7 and V is TRBV6-6; 9 bases align to TRBD1. V trimming: 2 bases; J trimming: 3 bases; junction bases outside the gene matches: 2. Germline lookup yields CDR1 MNHNY and CDR2 SVGAGI (reference sequence). The CDR3 consists of 14 residues. CDR3 coding DNA: TGTGCCAGCAGTTACGACAGGGGGTACTACGAGCAGTACTTC. Protein: CASSYDRGYYEQYF.

The chain recombines TRBV6-1 with TRBJ1-6; D is unresolved. V was pared by 2 bases and J by 10 bases, with 12 bases between. The CDR3 is 14 residues long. CDR1 and CDR2 (germline): MNHNS, SASEGT. CDR3 in amino acids: CASSELPPRSPLHF. Written as DNA, the CDR3 is TGTGCCAGCAGTGAACTCCCCCCTCGGTCACCCCTCCACTTT.

The rearrangement joins TRBV7-9 to TRBJ1-3; 8 bases match TRBD1. With V trimmed by 1 base and J by 4 bases, 3 bases remained unmatched. The CDR3 extends over 15 amino acids. CDR1 and CDR2 from the germline V gene are SEHNR and FQNEAQ (reference sequence). CDR3 residues: CASSLERQGGNTIYF. The CDR3 DNA sequence: TGTGCCAGCAGCTTAGAACGACAGGGGGGAAACACCATATATTTT.

The V and J genes are TRBV19 and TRBJ2-1; 13 positions agree with TRBD2. The germline CDR1 and CDR2 sequences are LNHDA and SQIVND (reference sequence). J lost 0 bases, V lost 1 base, and 3 bases had no gene match. The length of the CDR3 is 18 residues. CDR3 in amino acids: CASSIGLAGGSSYNEQFF. CDR3 bases: TGTGCCAGTAGTATAGGACTAGCGGGGGGCTCCTCCTACAATGAGCAGTTCTTC. The whole variable domain, filled in from reference TRBV19 and TRBJ2-1, reads DGGITQSPKYLFRKEGQNVTLSCEQNLNHDAMYWYRQDPGQGLRLIYYSQIVNDFQKGDIAEGYSVSREKKESFPLTVTSAQKNPTAFYLCASSIGLAGGSSYNEQFFGPGTRLTVL.

This clone has only one observation. With a much larger clone just one base away, this may be a read error. The sample contains more than one DNA sequence encoding this CDR3. The chain couples TRBV2 to TRBJ1-2; 9 bases fit TRBD1. The CDR3 loop spans 12 amino acids. Germline CDR1 reads SNHLY; CDR2 reads FYNNEI. V gave up 4 bases and J gave up 6 bases; unmatched junction bases: 0. This CDR3 is CASSGQGDGYTF. The DNA for the CDR3 is TGTGCCAGCAGTGGACAGGGGGATGGCTACACCTTC.

In DNA form, the CDR3 reads TGTGCCAGTACCCAGGGGCAGAACACTGAAGCTTTCTTT. It specifies CASTQGQNTEAFF. The chain is built from TRBV19 and TRBJ1-1, with D perhaps TRBD1 (6 bases). Germline lookup yields CDR1 LNHDA and CDR2 SQIVND (reference sequence). Trimming took off 7 bases at V and 1 base at J, with 10 bases between the two ends. This CDR3 spans 13 amino acids.

The rearrangement joins TRBV29-1 to TRBJ1-1; D uncertain. The V end lost 7 bases, the J end lost 3 bases, and 15 bases lay between the germline ends. The CDR3 consists of 13 residues. Germline V lookup: CDR1 SQVTM, CDR2 ANQGSEA. CDR3 DNA sequence: TGCAGCGCCGGGCACCCTCGGGACACTGAAGCTTTCTTT. This encodes CSAGHPRDTEAFF.

V is TRBV6-6 and J is TRBJ1-4, with a tentative D call TRBD1 (6 bases). Germline V CDR1 and CDR2: MNHNY, SVGAGI (reference sequence). The CDR3 is made up of 14 amino acids. The V end lost 7 bases, the J end lost 8 bases, and 17 bases lay between the germline ends. CDR3 nucleotide sequence: TGTGCCAGCACTACGCGACAGGTTGGGGAAAAACTGTTTTTT. It yields the protein CASTTRQVGEKLFF.